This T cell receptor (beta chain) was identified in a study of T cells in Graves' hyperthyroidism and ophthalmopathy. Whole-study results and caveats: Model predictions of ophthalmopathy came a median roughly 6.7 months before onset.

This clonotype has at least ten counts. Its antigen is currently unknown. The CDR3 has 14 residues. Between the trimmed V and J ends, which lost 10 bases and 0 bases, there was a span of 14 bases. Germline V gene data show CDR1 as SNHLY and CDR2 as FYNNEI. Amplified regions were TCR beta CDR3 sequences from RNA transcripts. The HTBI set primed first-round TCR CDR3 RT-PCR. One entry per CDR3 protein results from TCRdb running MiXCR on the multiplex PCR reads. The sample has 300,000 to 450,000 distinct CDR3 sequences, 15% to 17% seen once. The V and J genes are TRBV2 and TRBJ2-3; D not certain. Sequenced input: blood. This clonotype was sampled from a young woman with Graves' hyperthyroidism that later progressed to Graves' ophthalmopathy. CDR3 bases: TGTGCCATCGCTACCTTAACCAGCACAGATACGCAGTATTTT. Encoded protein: CAIATLTSTDTQYF. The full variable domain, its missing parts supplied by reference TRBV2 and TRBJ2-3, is EPEVTQTPSHQVTQMGQEVILRCVPISNHLYFYWYRQILGQKVEFLVSFYNNEISEKSEIFDDQFSVERPDGSNFTLKIRSTKLEDSAMYFCAIATLTSTDTQYFGPGTRLTVL.